Listed below are T cell receptor beta chains from one sample, sequenced in a study of shared clonotypes between healthy human individuals. Assay used: immunoSEQ multiplex PCR; TCRdb lists only in-frame clones, some missing. The sample has approximately 1,500,000 clones; roughly 96% are singletons. Material: naive CD4+ T cells sorted from blood. These receptors originate from a man aged 25 to 40 in good health. CDR3s include the opening cysteine and the closing phenylalanine or tryptophan. A D gene is named only where the DNA matches it firmly. Expanded clones get a size class; other rows say once, few or many, or leave the size out.

>TRBJ1-2|.|once|TRBV5-6
CASSLATGSGYTF
TGTGCCAGCAGCTTGGCTACAGGGAGTGGCTACACCTTC
>TRBJ2-7|TRBD2|.|TRBV15
CATSRDSRTSDSYEQYF
TGTGCCACCAGCAGAGATAGTAGGACTAGCGACTCCTACGAGCAGTACTTC
>TRBJ1-1|.|.|TRBV29-1
CSVQRADKSTEAFF
TGCAGCGTTCAGCGGGCGGACAAGAGTACTGAAGCTTTCTTT
>TRBJ2-7|.|.|TRBV9
CASSKDPGKEGEQYF
TGTGCCAGCAGCAAGGACCCCGGGAAGGAGGGAGAGCAGTACTTC
>TRBJ1-5|TRBD1|.|TRBV4-1
CASSPGPGGQPQHF
TGCGCCAGCAGCCCGGGGCCAGGGGGTCAGCCCCAGCATTTT
>TRBJ1-2|.|.|TRBV5-4
CASSLGGGFGGYTF
TGTGCCAGCAGCTTGGGAGGAGGGTTTGGTGGCTACACCTTC
>TRBJ1-2|.|few|TRBV27
CASRVSGLYHYGYTF
TGTGCCAGCAGAGTTTCGGGGCTGTACCACTATGGCTACACCTTC
>TRBJ1-5|TRBD1|.|TRBV6-1
CASSERLGSGQGLNQPQHF
TGTGCCAGCAGTGAAAGACTCGGTTCGGGACAGGGACTCAATCAGCCCCAGCATTTT
>TRBJ2-7|TRBD2|.|TRBV10-1
CASSSGLAGGPDSYEQYF
TGCGCCAGCAGCTCGGGACTAGCGGGAGGGCCGGACTCCTACGAGCAGTACTTC
>TRBJ2-7|TRBD2|.|TRBV14
CASSQELAGGYEQYF
TGTGCCAGCAGCCAAGAACTAGCGGGAGGTTACGAGCAGTACTTC
>TRBJ2-4|TRBD1|.|TRBV28
CASGPGTGGGNIQYF
TGTGCCAGCGGGCCTGGGACAGGGGGAGGAAACATTCAGTACTTC
>TRBJ2-1|TRBD2|once|TRBV9
CASSPRLAGANEQFF
TGTGCCAGCAGCCCGAGACTAGCGGGGGCTAATGAGCAGTTCTTC
>TRBJ2-5|.|.|TRBV7-5
CVRSQYRGSNQETQYF
TGTGTCAGAAGCCAATACAGGGGGAGCAACCAAGAGACCCAGTACTTC
>TRBJ2-3|.|.|TRBV4-3
CASSQEGTVVGDTQYF
TGCGCCAGCAGCCAAGAAGGCACGGTGGTAGGAGATACGCAGTATTTT
>TRBJ2-5|TRBD2|.|TRBV9
CASSLRGLAGNQETQYF
TGTGCCAGCAGCTTAAGGGGGCTAGCGGGGAACCAAGAGACCCAGTACTTC
>TRBJ2-7|.|.|TRBV10-1
CASSEGHLTVYEQYF
TGCGCCAGCAGTGAGGGACACCTGACGGTATACGAGCAGTACTTC
>TRBJ2-5|.|.|TRBV21-1
CASSSGPYF
TGTGCCAGCAGCAGCGGCCCATACTTC
>TRBJ2-7|.|.|TRBV6-1
CASSATSSYEQYF
TGTGCCAGCAGTGCTACTAGCTCCTACGAGCAGTACTTC
>TRBJ2-4|TRBD1|.|TRBV28
CASRVTGGTKNIQYF
TGTGCCAGCAGGGTTACAGGGGGCACCAAAAACATTCAGTACTTC
>TRBJ2-2|TRBD2|once|TRBV9
CASSVTLAENTGELFF
TGTGCCAGCAGCGTCACACTAGCGGAGAACACCGGGGAGCTGTTTTTT
>TRBJ2-1|TRBD2|.|TRBV15
CATSRGRTSGSGEQFF
TGTGCCACCAGCAGAGGTCGGACTAGCGGGAGTGGGGAGCAGTTCTTC
>TRBJ2-3|.|.|TRBV5-1
CASSLSRPPDTQYF
TGCGCCAGCAGCTTAAGCAGGCCCCCGGATACGCAGTATTTT
>TRBJ2-1|TRBD2|.|TRBV2
CASSEAASGRARDGFF
TGTGCCAGCAGTGAAGCTGCTAGCGGGAGGGCCCGGGACGGGTTCTTC
>TRBJ2-7|TRBD1|.|TRBV9
CASSHSRGGTGYEQYF
TGTGCCAGCAGCCACAGTAGAGGGGGCACAGGCTACGAGCAGTACTTC
>TRBJ2-3|.|.|TRBV6-1
CASSAVGPGVITDTQYF
TGTGCCAGCAGTGCGGTTGGGCCAGGGGTAATCACAGATACGCAGTATTTT
>TRBJ2-7|.|.|TRBV10-2
CASSELVYEQYF
TGCGCCAGCAGTGAGCTAGTCTACGAGCAGTACTTC
>TRBJ2-1|TRBD2|.|TRBV27
CASSTRYRLAGRGHEQFF
TGTGCCAGCAGTACCCGATACCGACTAGCGGGACGGGGACATGAGCAGTTCTTC
>TRBJ2-7|.|.|TRBV5-4
CASSLQGLPGGEQYF
TGTGCCAGCAGTTTACAGGGGCTCCCAGGGGGGGAGCAGTACTTC
>TRBJ2-5|.|once|TRBV28
CASTDSQETQYF
TGTGCCAGCACCGATTCCCAAGAGACCCAGTACTTC
>TRBJ2-7|.|.|TRBV20-1
CSAARGYEQYF
TGCAGTGCCGCCCGGGGCTACGAGCAGTACTTC
>TRBJ1-1|TRBD1|.|TRBV27
CASSLLGQGYTEAFF
TGTGCCAGCAGTCTCTTGGGACAGGGTTATACTGAAGCTTTCTTT
>TRBJ2-3|.|.|TRBV5-1
CASSTTQGTDTQYF
TGCGCCAGCAGTACTACCCAGGGAACAGATACGCAGTATTTT
>TRBJ2-2|.|.|TRBV19
CASRLPNTGELFF
TGTGCCAGTAGGCTACCTAACACCGGGGAGCTGTTTTTT
>TRBJ2-5|.|once|TRBV9
CASSVGTVETQYF
TGTGCCAGCAGCGTAGGGACGGTTGAGACCCAGTACTTC
>TRBJ2-5|TRBD1|.|TRBV25-1
CASSPDRGETQYF
TGTGCCAGCAGTCCGGACAGGGGGGAGACCCAGTACTTC
>TRBJ2-7|.|.|TRBV2
CASSEEQGGQQYF
TGTGCCAGCAGTGAGGAACAGGGTGGGCAGCAGTACTTC
>TRBJ1-5|.|.|TRBV6-6
CASWGRLGPQHF
TGTGCCAGCTGGGGGCGGCTGGGACCCCAGCATTTT
>TRBJ1-1|.|.|TRBV2
CASSVGIEAFF
TGTGCCAGCAGTGTTGGTATAGAAGCTTTCTTT
>TRBJ1-1|.|.|TRBV25-1
CASSELVTDMNTEAFF
TGTGCCAGCAGTGAATTAGTTACAGACATGAACACTGAAGCTTTCTTT
>TRBJ2-1|.|.|TRBV14
CASSLNRLGGTYNEQFF
TGTGCCAGCAGCCTAAACCGACTAGGGGGGACCTACAATGAGCAGTTCTTC
>TRBJ2-3|.|once|TRBV2
CARTGDSTDTQYF
TGTGCCAGAACAGGCGACTCCACAGATACGCAGTATTTT
>TRBJ1-2|TRBD1|.|TRBV28
CASSLRKPGQGRYGYTF
TGTGCCAGCAGTCTAAGGAAACCGGGACAGGGGCGGTATGGCTACACCTTC
>TRBJ1-1|.|once|TRBV18
CASSPLGHMNTEAFF
TGTGCCAGCTCACCACTGGGACACATGAACACTGAAGCTTTCTTT
>TRBJ2-5|.|.|TRBV30
CAWSFRFGGGTPQETQYF
TGTGCCTGGAGTTTTCGCTTTGGGGGCGGCACTCCTCAAGAGACCCAGTACTTC
>TRBJ1-2|TRBD1|.|TRBV14
CASSETGTGYTRGYTF
TGTGCCAGCAGCGAAACCGGGACAGGGTATACTCGTGGCTACACCTTC